This passage covers 3 T cell receptor beta chains from one sample sequenced in a study of blood T cell repertoires in COVID-19. Sequenced by immunoSEQ multiplex PCR; TCRdb stores in-frame clones only, minus some. Of approximately 250,000 clones listed, 70% to 90% were seen once; the top ten hold 2% to 2.5%. Material for sequencing was PBMCs or T cells enriched from blood (not recorded which). The origin of the receptors is a woman aged 60-75 years in a cohort exposed to, infected with or recovered from COVID-19 (not recorded which).

Only one count was recorded for this clone. This rearrangement joins TRBV11-2 to TRBJ2-7; TRBD2 matches at 11 bases. This CDR3 contains 17 residues. From germline, CDR1 is SGHAT and CDR2 FQNNGV. The V gene end was trimmed by 0 bases and the J gene end by 0 bases; junction bases not matched to a gene: 4. The CDR3 coding sequence is TGTGCCAGCAGCTTAGACGGCCTAGCGGGAGGCTCCTACGAGCAGTACTTC. This gives the protein CASSLDGLAGGSYEQYF.

The chain joins TRBV19 to TRBJ1-5; D is ambiguous. V shed 3 bases and J shed 5 bases, with 17 bases lying between them. The CDR3 loop spans 16 amino acids. Per the germline V gene, CDR1 is LNHDA and CDR2 is SQIVND (reference sequence). Here the CDR3 reads CASSIFFGLSDQPQHF. CDR3 in DNA: TGTGCCAGTAGTATCTTTTTCGGGTTATCAGATCAGCCCCAGCATTTT.

This clone turned up a few times. The V call is TRBV2, the J call TRBJ1-2; 7 positions match TRBD1. CDR3 length equals 14 residues. CDR1 is SNHLY, CDR2 FYNNEI, per germline. Losses at the gene ends were 6 bases for V and 4 bases for J; bases not matched to a gene: 8. The CDR3 region is CASRKTGKGYGYTF. The DNA for the CDR3 is TGTGCCAGCAGGAAGACAGGGAAGGGCTATGGCTACACCTTC. Complete variable domain (other parts from reference TRBV2 and TRBJ1-2): EPEVTQTPSHQVTQMGQEVILRCVPISNHLYFYWYRQILGQKVEFLVSFYNNEISEKSEIFDDQFSVERPDGSNFTLKIRSTKLEDSAMYFCASRKTGKGYGYTFGSGTRLTVV.